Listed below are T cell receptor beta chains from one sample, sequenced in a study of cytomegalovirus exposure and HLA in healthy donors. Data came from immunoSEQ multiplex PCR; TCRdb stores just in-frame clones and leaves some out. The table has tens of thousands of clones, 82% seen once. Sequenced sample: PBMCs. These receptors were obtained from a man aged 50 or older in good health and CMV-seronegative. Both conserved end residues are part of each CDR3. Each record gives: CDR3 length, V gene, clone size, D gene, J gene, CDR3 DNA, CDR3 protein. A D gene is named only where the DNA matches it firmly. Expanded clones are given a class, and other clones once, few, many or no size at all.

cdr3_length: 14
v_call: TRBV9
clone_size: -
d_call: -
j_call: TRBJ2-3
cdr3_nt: TGTGCCAGCAGCGTTGCCCGGAGCACAGATACGCAGTATTTT
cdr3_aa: CASSVARSTDTQYF

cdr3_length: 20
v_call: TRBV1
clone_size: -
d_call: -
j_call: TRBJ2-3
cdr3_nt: TGCACCAGCAGCCATGAACTCAGGGGACTAGCGGGAGTGTACACAGATACGCAGTATTTT
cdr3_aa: CTSSHELRGLAGVYTDTQYF

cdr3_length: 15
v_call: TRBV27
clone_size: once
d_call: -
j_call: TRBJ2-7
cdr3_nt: TGTGCCAGCAGCCCAGGAAAGCGGACGGCCTACGAGCAGTACTTC
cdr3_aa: CASSPGKRTAYEQYF

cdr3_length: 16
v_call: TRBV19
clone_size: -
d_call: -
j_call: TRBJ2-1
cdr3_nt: TGTGCCAGTAGTATCTTTGGTGGGCAGGGGTATGATGAGCAGTTCTTC
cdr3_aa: CASSIFGGQGYDEQFF

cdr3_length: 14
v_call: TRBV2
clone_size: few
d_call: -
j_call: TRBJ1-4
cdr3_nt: TGTGCCAGCAGTGGAAACGCCCCGAGGGAAAAACTGTTTTTT
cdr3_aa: CASSGNAPREKLFF

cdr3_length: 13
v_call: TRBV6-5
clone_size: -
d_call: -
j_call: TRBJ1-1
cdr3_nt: TGTGCCAGCAGTTCTTCCGGGGCAGGGGAGGCTTTCTTT
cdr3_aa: CASSSSGAGEAFF

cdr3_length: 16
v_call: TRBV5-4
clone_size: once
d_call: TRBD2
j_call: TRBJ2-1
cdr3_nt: TGTGCCAGCAGCCCCCCATGGGCGGGAGCCTACAATGAGCAGTTCTTC
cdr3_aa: CASSPPWAGAYNEQFF

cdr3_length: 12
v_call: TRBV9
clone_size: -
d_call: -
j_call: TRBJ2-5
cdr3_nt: TGTGCCAGCAGCCGACTAGAGGGGACCCAGTACTTC
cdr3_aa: CASSRLEGTQYF

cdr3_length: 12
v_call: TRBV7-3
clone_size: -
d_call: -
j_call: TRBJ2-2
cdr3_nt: TGTGCCAGCAGCTTAGTAACCGGGGAGCTGTTTTTT
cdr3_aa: CASSLVTGELFF

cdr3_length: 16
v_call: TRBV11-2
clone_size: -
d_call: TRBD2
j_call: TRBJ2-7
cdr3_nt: TGTGCCAGCAGCCAACTAGCGGGAGGTTTTAAGGACGAGCAGTACTTC
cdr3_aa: CASSQLAGGFKDEQYF

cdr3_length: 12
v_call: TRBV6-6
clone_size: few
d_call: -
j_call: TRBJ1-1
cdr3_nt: TGTGCCAGCAGTTGGGGGGACACTGAAGCTTTCTTT
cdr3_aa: CASSWGDTEAFF

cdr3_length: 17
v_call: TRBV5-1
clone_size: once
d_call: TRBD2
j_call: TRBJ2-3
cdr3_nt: TGCGCCAGCAGCTTGGTAGGACTAGCGGGAGCTGCAGATACGCAGTATTTT
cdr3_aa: CASSLVGLAGAADTQYF

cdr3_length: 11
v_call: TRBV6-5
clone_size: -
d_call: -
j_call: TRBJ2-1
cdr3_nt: TGTGCCATCGGGGAGGGGGATGAGCAGTTCTTC
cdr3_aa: CAIGEGDEQFF

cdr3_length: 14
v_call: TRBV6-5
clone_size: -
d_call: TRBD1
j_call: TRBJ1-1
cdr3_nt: TGTGCCAGCAGTTACCCGGACAGGCAAGATGAAGCTTTCTTT
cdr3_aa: CASSYPDRQDEAFF

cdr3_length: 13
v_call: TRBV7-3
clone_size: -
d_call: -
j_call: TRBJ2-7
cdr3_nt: TGTGCCAGCAGCCCCGCCCCTGGGCACGAGCAGTACTTC
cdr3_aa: CASSPAPGHEQYF

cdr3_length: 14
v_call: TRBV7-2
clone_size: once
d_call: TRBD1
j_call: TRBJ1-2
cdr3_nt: TGTGCCAGCAGCTTGGGACAGGCCAGCTATGGCTACACCTTC
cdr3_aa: CASSLGQASYGYTF

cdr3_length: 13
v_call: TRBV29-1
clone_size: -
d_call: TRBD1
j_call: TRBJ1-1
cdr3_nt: TGCAGCGTTGACAGGGGGCTGAACACTGAAGCTTTCTTT
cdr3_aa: CSVDRGLNTEAFF

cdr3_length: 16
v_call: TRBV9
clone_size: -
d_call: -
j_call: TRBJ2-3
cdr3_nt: TGTGCCAGCAGCGTAGGGGACTCCAGGGGCACAGATACGCAGTATTTT
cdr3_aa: CASSVGDSRGTDTQYF

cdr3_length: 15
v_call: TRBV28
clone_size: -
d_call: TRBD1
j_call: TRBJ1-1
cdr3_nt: TGTGCCAGCAGTTTTTCGGCAGGGACAGGAACTGAAGCTTTCTTT
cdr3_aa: CASSFSAGTGTEAFF

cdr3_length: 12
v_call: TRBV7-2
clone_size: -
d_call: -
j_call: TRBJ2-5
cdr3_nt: TGTGCCAGCAGCTTAGAGCGGGCAGTCCAGTACTTC
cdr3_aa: CASSLERAVQYF

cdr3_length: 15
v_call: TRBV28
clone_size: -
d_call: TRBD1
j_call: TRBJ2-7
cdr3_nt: TGTGCCAGCAGCAGCCCGGGACAGGGATTCTACGAGCAGTACTTC
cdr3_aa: CASSSPGQGFYEQYF

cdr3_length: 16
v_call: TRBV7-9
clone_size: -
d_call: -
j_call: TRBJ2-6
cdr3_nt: TGTGCCAGCAGCCCCCGTCAGGTCACCGGGGCCAACGTCCTGACTTTC
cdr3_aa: CASSPRQVTGANVLTF

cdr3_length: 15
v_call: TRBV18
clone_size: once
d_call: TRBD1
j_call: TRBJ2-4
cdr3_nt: TGTGCCAGCTCACCTTCGGGACAGGATAGGAACATTCAGTACTTC
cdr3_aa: CASSPSGQDRNIQYF

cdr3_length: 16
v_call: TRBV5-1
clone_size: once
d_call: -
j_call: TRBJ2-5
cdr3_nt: TGCGCCACCTCCTACCTCCGGGGGTCGCAGGAAGAGACCCAGTACTTC
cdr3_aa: CATSYLRGSQEETQYF

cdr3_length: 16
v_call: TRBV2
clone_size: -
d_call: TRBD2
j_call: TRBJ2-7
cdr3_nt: TGTGCCAGCAGTGAAGGGGTTGCTAGCGGGAGGTACGAGCAGTACTTC
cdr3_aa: CASSEGVASGRYEQYF

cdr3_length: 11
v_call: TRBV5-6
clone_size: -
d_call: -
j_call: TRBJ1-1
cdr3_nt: TGTGCCAGCAGCTCTACCTCTGTAGCTTTCTTT
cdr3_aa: CASSSTSVAFF

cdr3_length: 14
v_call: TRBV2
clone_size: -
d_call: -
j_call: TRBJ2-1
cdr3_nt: TGTGCCAGCAGTGAAGCGCCAGGTCGGAATGAGCAGTTCTTC
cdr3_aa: CASSEAPGRNEQFF

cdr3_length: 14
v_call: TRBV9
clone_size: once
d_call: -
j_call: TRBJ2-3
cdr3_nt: TGTGCCAGCAGCGTAGAGGCTGGAGGAGATACGCAGTATTTT
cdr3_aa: CASSVEAGGDTQYF

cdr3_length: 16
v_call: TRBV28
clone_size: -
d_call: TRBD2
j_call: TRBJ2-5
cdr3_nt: TGTGCCAGCAGCGAAACTTCGGGACTAGCTAAGGTGACCCAGTACTTC
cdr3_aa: CASSETSGLAKVTQYF

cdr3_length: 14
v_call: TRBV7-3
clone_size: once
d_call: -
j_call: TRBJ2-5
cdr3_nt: TGTGCCAGCAGAACTACAGGGAGGGGAGAGACCCAGTACTTC
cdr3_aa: CASRTTGRGETQYF

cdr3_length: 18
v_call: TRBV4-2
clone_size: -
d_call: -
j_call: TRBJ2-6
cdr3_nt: TGTGCCAGCAGCCAAGTGGGAAATCAGGGTTTGGGGGCCAACGTCCTGACTTTC
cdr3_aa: CASSQVGNQGLGANVLTF

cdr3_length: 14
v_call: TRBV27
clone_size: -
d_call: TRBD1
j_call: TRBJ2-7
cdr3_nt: TGTGCCAGCAGTTCCACAGGGGGATCCTACGAGCAGTACTTC
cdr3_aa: CASSSTGGSYEQYF